One sample yielded the 19 T cell receptor beta chains listed below, sequenced in a study of blood T cell repertoires in COVID-19. The assay was immunoSEQ multiplex PCR, and TCRdb's table has in-frame clones only and misses some. Here the sample spans around 77,000 clones, more than 75% being singletons. Sequencing input: peripheral blood. These receptor sequences come from a human donor in a cohort sampled during active COVID-19.

The J gene is TRBJ2-1, the V gene TRBV7-9, with a tentative D call TRBD2 (5 bases). This CDR3 contains 13 residues. Germline CDR1 SEHNR, CDR2 FQNEAQ (reference sequence). Trimming pared 10 bases from V and 0 bases from J, leaving 10 bases between. The CDR3 loop is CATLEDSYNEQFF. The CDR3 DNA follows: TGTGCCACATTGGAGGACTCCTACAATGAGCAGTTCTTC.

This sequence joins TRBV5-4 and TRBJ2-3, with 8 bases that match TRBD1. The germline V gene has CDR1 SGHNT and CDR2 YYREEE (reference sequence). With V trimmed by 4 bases and J by 3 bases, 10 bases remained unmatched. The CDR3 runs 16 residues. CDR3 sequence: CASSRTQGALTDTQYF. The CDR3 DNA is TGTGCCAGCAGCCGCACTCAGGGGGCGCTTACAGATACGCAGTATTTT.

J is TRBJ2-1 and V is TRBV7-9, with no clear D. The CDR3 runs to 14 residues. V was shortened by 1 base and J by 7 bases, with 11 bases between the two germline ends. From germline, CDR1 is SEHNR and CDR2 FQNEAQ (reference sequence). In DNA form, the CDR3 reads TGTGCCAGCAGCTTAGTGGTGGCGCGGAATGAGCAGTTCTTC. This encodes CASSLVVARNEQFF.

The chain recombines TRBV2 with TRBJ1-1, with D possibly matching TRBD1 (5 bases). The germline V gene has CDR1 SNHLY and CDR2 FYNNEI. The V and J ends lost 7 bases and 0 bases respectively, with 9 bases between them. This CDR3 has 13 residues. DNA for the CDR3: TGTGCCAGCACGGTCAGGGTGAACACTGAAGCTTTCTTT. Residues: CASTVRVNTEAFF.

This chain links TRBV7-7 with TRBJ2-6; TRBD1 matches at 8 bases. CDR1 is SSHAT and CDR2 is FNYEAQ in the germline V gene (reference sequence). V lost 5 bases and J lost 4; bases outside the gene matches: 13. The CDR3 sequence is 18 residues long. Here the CDR3 reads CASSLPGGTLIGANVLTF. Here the CDR3 DNA reads TGTGCCAGCAGCCTACCAGGGGGCACTCTTATAGGGGCCAACGTCCTGACTTTC.

The rearrangement links TRBV6-4 to TRBJ1-1, with unresolved D. The germline V gene encodes CDR1 MRHNA and CDR2 SNTAGT. The CDR3 totals 16 residues. V was pared by 6 bases and J by 4 bases, with 21 bases between. CDR3 coding DNA: TGTGCCAGCAGCCCCGGGAACCGGGAAACGGTCACTGAAGCTTTCTTT. This translates into CASSPGNRETVTEAFF.

CDR3 DNA sequence: TGTGCCTCCCGGGGGGGCAACCTTTACGAGCAGTACTTC. The encoded protein is CASRGGNLYEQYF. The chain links TRBV19 to TRBJ2-7, with TRBD2 identical over 8 bases. The V gene's germline CDR1 is LNHDA and CDR2 SQIVND (reference sequence). V lost 11 bases, J lost 4 bases, and 10 bases stayed unmatched. The CDR3 runs to 13 residues.

This rearrangement joins TRBV3-1 (or the pseudogene TRBV3-2) to TRBJ2-1, with D possibly being TRBD2 (7 bases). CDR1 and CDR2 from the germline V gene are LGHDT and YNNKEL (reference sequence). Deletions cut 0 bases from V and 6 bases from J, with 18 bases between. The CDR3 length is 17 residues. The DNA for the CDR3 is TGTGCCAGCAGCCAAGATGTCCGTAGGGGGGGGTCCAATGAGCAGTTCTTC. Translating gives CASSQDVRRGGSNEQFF.

The chain recombines TRBV6-5 with TRBJ2-7; TRBD2 agrees at 10 bases. This CDR3 spans 14 amino acids. The V and J ends lost 6 bases and 2 bases, in that order; junction bases with no gene match: 4. Germline V gives CDR1 MNHEY, CDR2 SVGAGI. CDR3 DNA: TGTGCCAGCAGATTAGCGGGGGGACCCTACGAGCAGTACTTC. It yields the protein CASRLAGGPYEQYF.

The chain employs TRBV6-5 and TRBJ2-6; 7 bases fit TRBD1. CDR1 is MNHEY, CDR2 SVGAGI, per germline. V lost 5 bases and J lost 0; bases outside the gene matches: 1. CDR3 length equals 15 residues. The CDR3 loop reads CASSRDSSGANVLTF. Here the CDR3 DNA reads TGTGCCAGCAGTAGGGACAGCTCTGGGGCCAACGTCCTGACTTTC.

The CDR3 region is CASEVWRVHGYTF. CDR3 coding DNA: TGTGCCAGCGAAGTTTGGAGGGTTCACGGCTACACCTTC. The V and J genes are TRBV13 and TRBJ1-2; D remains ambiguous. Trimming cost V 8 bases and J 8 bases, with 18 bases left between them. CDR3 size: 13 residues. The germline V gene has CDR1 PRHDT and CDR2 FYEKMQ (reference sequence).

The rearrangement links TRBV6-4 to TRBJ2-1; D might be TRBD2 (6 bases). The V gene lost 3 bases and the J gene lost 8 bases, with 11 bases spanning the gap. The V gene's germline CDR1 is MRHNA and CDR2 SNTAGT. The CDR3 covers 13 residues. The CDR3 sequence is CASSEWRGDEQFF. CDR3 DNA sequence: TGTGCCAGCAGTGAATGGAGGGGAGATGAGCAGTTCTTC.

The gene calls are TRBV6-8 and TRBJ1-6; TRBD1 might be the D (6 bases). The V gene's germline CDR1 is MNHGY and CDR2 SAAAGT. V gave up 4 bases and J gave up 1 base, with 32 bases separating them. The CDR3 has 23 residues. The CDR3 spells CASSFFRDTTIGDKGSYNSPLHF. The CDR3 coding sequence is TGTGCCAGCAGTTTTTTCCGGGACACCACAATCGGGGATAAGGGGTCCTATAATTCACCCCTCCACTTT.

The chain joins TRBV6-6 to TRBJ1-2, with 7 bases matching TRBD1. Germline trimming cut 0 bases from V and 8 bases from J; bases unmatched to any gene: 9. The CDR3 runs 15 residues. Germline-derived CDR1 and CDR2 are MNHNY and SVGAGI (reference sequence). The CDR3 region has the DNA TGTGCCAGCAGTTACTCAAAGGGGCAGGGGGAGGGCTACACCTTC. Translated: CASSYSKGQGEGYTF.

DNA of the CDR3: TGTGCCAGCACCAGCGGGGTCCACTATGGCTACACCTTC. The encoded protein is CASTSGVHYGYTF. The V and J genes are TRBV11-1 and TRBJ1-2; D gene ambiguous. The length of the CDR3 is 13 residues. Germline-derived CDR1 and CDR2 are SGHAT and FQDESV (reference sequence). Trimming left V 7 bases short and J 3 bases short, with 12 bases between.

This sequence joins TRBV10-3 and TRBJ1-1, with 10 bases aligning to TRBD1. The J segment lost 3 bases and the V segment lost 6 bases, leaving 16 bases of the junction unmatched. Germline CDR1 ENHRY, CDR2 SYGVKD. The CDR3 loop spans 18 amino acids. The CDR3 sequence: CAIRAPSGQGREDTEAFF. CDR3 sequence (DNA): TGTGCCATCAGAGCCCCGTCGGGACAGGGGCGCGAAGACACTGAAGCTTTCTTT.

The genes are TRBV4-1 and TRBJ1-4; 9 bases agree with TRBD1. Per germline, CDR1 MGHRA and CDR2 YSYEKL. This CDR3 contains 15 residues. With 5 bases clipped from V and 10 bases from J, the junction kept 11 bases outside the gene matches. The CDR3 nucleotides read TGCGCCAGCAGCGCCCTACAGGGGGCGATGGTAAAACTGTTTTTT. This gives the protein CASSALQGAMVKLFF.

V usage is TRBV19 and J usage is TRBJ1-1; a weak D match, TRBD1 (6 bases). Per germline, CDR1 LNHDA and CDR2 SQIVND (reference sequence). The V end lost 2 bases, the J end lost 5 bases, and 15 bases lay between the germline ends. CDR3 size: 15 residues. This CDR3 is CASSIRGYRRTEAFF. The CDR3 region has the DNA TGTGCCAGTAGTATAAGGGGGTATCGGAGGACTGAAGCTTTCTTT. Combining the CDR3 with reference TRBV19 and TRBJ1-1 gives the whole variable domain DGGITQSPKYLFRKEGQNVTLSCEQNLNHDAMYWYRQDPGQGLRLIYYSQIVNDFQKGDIAEGYSVSREKKESFPLTVTSAQKNPTAFYLCASSIRGYRRTEAFFGQGTRLTVV.

The J gene is TRBJ1-2, the V gene TRBV2; D not certain. CDR1 and CDR2 from the germline V gene are SNHLY and FYNNEI. The CDR3 runs 14 residues. V lost 7 bases and J 8 bases, leaving 20 bases between the germline ends. CDR3 region: CASTRFRETRGYTF. The CDR3 DNA follows: TGTGCCAGCACACGTTTCCGGGAAACGAGGGGCTACACCTTC. The whole variable domain, filled in from reference TRBV2 and TRBJ1-2, reads EPEVTQTPSHQVTQMGQEVILRCVPISNHLYFYWYRQILGQKVEFLVSFYNNEISEKSEIFDDQFSVERPDGSNFTLKIRSTKLEDSAMYFCASTRFRETRGYTFGSGTRLTVV.